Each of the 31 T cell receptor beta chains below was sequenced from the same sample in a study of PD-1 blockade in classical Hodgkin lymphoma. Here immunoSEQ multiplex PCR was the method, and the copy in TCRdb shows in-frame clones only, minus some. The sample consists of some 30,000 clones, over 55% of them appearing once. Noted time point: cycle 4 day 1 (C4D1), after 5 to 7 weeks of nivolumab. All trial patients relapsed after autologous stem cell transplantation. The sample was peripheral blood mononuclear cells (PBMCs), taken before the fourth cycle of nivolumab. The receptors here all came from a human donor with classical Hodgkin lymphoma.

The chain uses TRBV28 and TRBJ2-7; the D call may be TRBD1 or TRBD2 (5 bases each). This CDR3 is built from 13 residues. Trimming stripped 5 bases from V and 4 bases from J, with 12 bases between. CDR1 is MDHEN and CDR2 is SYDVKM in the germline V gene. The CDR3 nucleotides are TGTGCCAGCAGTAGGGGATCGGGGTACGAGCAGTACTTC. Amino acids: CASSRGSGYEQYF.

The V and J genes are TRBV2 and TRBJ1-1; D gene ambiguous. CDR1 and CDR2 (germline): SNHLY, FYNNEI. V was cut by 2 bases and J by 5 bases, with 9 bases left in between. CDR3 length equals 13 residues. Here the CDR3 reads CASSEPGKTEAFF. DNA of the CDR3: TGTGCCAGCAGTGAACCGGGGAAGACTGAAGCTTTCTTT. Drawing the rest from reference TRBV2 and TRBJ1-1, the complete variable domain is EPEVTQTPSHQVTQMGQEVILRCVPISNHLYFYWYRQILGQKVEFLVSFYNNEISEKSEIFDDQFSVERPDGSNFTLKIRSTKLEDSAMYFCASSEPGKTEAFFGQGTRLTVV.

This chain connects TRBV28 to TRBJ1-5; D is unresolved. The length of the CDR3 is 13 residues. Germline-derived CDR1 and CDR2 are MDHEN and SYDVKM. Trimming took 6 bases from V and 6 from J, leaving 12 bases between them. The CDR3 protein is CASRASGGQPQHF. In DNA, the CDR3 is TGTGCCAGCAGAGCGTCCGGAGGTCAGCCCCAGCATTTT.

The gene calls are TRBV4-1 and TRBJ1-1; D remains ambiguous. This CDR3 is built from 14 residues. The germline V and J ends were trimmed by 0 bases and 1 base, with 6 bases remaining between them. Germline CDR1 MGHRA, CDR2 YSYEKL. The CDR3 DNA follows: TGCGCCAGCAGCCAAGATTCAGCGAACACTGAAGCTTTCTTT. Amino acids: CASSQDSANTEAFF.

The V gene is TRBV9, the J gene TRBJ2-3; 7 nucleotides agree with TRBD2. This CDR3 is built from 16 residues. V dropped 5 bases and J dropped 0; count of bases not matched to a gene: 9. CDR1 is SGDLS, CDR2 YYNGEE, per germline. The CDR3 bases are TGTGCCAGCAGTCTTAGGGCGGGGGATAGCACAGATACGCAGTATTTT. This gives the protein CASSLRAGDSTDTQYF.

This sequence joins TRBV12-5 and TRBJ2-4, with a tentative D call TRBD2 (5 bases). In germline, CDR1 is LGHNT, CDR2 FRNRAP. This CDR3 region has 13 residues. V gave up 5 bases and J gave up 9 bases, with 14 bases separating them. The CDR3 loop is CASGATSSGIQYF. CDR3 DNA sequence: TGTGCTAGTGGTGCCACGAGCAGCGGCATTCAGTACTTC.

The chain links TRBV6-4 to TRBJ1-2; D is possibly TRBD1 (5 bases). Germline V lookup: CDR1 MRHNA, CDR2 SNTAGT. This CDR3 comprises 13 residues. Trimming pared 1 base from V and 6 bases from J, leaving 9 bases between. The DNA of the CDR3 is TGTGCCAGCAGTGACTTCCCAGGGAATGGCTACACCTTC. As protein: CASSDFPGNGYTF.

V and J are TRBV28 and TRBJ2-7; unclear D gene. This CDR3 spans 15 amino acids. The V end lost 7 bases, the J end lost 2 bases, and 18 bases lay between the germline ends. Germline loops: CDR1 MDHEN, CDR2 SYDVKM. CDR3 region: CASKVLGSSTYEQYF. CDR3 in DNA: TGTGCCAGCAAAGTCCTCGGGTCCAGTACCTACGAGCAGTACTTC.

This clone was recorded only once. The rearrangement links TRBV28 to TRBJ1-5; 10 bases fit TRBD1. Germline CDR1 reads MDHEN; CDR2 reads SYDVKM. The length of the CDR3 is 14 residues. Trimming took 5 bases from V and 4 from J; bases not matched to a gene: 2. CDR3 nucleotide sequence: TGTGCCAGCAGTCCGGGACAGGGGAATCAGCCCCAGCATTTT. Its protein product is CASSPGQGNQPQHF.

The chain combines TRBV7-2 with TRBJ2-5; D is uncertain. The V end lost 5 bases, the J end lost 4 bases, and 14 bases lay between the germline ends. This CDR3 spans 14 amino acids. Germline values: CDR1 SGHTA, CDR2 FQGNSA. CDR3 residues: CASSPTYWGETQYF. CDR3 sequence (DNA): TGTGCCAGCAGCCCGACTTATTGGGGAGAGACCCAGTACTTC.

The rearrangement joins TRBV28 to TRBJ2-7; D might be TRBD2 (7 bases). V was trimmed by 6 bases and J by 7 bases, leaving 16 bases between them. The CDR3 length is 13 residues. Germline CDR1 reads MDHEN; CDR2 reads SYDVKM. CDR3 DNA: TGTGCCAGCAGCCTACTAGGGGGGGGAGAGCAGTACTTC. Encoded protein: CASSLLGGGEQYF.

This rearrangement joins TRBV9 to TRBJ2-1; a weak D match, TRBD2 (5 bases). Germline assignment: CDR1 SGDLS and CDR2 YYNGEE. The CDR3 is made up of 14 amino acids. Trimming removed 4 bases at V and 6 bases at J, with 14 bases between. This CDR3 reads CASSSAARGNEQFF. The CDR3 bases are TGTGCCAGCAGCTCGGCCGCCCGGGGCAATGAGCAGTTCTTC.

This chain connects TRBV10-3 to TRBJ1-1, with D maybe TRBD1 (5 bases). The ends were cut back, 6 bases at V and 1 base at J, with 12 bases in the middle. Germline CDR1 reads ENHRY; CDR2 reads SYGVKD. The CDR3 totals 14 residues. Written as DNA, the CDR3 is TGTGCCATCAGGGGGGAGACAAGGAACACTGAAGCTTTCTTT. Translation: CAIRGETRNTEAFF.

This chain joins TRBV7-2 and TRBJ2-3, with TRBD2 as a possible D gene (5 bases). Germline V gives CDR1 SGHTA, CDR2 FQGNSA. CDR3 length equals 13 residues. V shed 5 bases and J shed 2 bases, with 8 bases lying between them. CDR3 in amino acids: CASSTDSTDTQYF. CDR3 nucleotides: TGTGCCAGCAGCACGGACTCCACAGATACGCAGTATTTT.

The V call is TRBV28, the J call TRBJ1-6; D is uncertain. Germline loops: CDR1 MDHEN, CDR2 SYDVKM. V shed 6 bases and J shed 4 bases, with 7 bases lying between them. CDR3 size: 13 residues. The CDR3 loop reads CASRRTYNSPLHF. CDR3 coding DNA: TGTGCCAGCAGGCGTACGTATAATTCACCCCTCCACTTT.

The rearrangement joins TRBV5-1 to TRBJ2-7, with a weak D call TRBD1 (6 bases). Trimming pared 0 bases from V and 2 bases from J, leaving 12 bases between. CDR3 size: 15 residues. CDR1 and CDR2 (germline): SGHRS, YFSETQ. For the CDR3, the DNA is TGCGCCAGCAGCTTGGTACAGGGAGCACCCTACGAGCAGTACTTC. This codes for CASSLVQGAPYEQYF.

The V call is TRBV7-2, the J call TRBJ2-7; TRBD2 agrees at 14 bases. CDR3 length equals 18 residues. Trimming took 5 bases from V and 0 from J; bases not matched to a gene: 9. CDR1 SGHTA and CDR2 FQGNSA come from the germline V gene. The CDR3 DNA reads TGTGCCAGCAGCCTCGCCTTCGGGACTAGCGGGAGCTCCTACGAGCAGTACTTC. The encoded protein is CASSLAFGTSGSSYEQYF.

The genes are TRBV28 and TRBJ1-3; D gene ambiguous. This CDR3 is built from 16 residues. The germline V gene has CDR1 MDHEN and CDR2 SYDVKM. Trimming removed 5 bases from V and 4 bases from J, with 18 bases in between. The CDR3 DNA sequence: TGTGCCAGCAGTCCCCGCGGGCGACGATTAGGAAACACCATATATTTT. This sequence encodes CASSPRGRRLGNTIYF.

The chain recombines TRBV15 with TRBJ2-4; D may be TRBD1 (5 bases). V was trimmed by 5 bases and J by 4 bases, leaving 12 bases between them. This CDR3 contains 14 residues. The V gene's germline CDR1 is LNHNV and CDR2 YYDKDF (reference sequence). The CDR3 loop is CATSQGPAKNIQYF. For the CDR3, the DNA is TGTGCCACCAGCCAGGGCCCCGCTAAAAACATTCAGTACTTC.

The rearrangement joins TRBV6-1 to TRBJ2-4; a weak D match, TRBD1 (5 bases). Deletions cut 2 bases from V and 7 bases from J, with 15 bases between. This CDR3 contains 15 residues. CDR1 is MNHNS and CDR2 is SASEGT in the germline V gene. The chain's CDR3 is CASSESRGRVNIQYF. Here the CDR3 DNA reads TGTGCCAGCAGTGAATCTAGGGGAAGAGTTAACATTCAGTACTTC.

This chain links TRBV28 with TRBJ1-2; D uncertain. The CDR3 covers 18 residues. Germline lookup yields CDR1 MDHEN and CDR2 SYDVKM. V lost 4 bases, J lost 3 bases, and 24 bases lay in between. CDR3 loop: CASSSNSADRLGDYGYTF. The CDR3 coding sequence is TGTGCCAGCAGTTCCAACTCGGCAGACCGACTTGGAGACTATGGCTACACCTTC.

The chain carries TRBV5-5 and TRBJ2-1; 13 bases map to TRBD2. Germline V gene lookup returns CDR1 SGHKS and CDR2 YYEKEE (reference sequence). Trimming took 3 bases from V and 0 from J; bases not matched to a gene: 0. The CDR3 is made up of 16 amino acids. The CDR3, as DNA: TGTGCCAGCAGCTGGACTAGCGGGAGCTCCTACAATGAGCAGTTCTTC. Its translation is CASSWTSGSSYNEQFF. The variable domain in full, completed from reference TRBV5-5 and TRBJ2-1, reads DAGVTQSPTHLIKTRGQQVTLRCSPISGHKSVSWYQQVLGQGPQFIFQYYEKEERGRGNFPDRFSARQFPNYSSELNVNALLLGDSALYLCASSWTSGSSYNEQFFGPGTRLTVL.

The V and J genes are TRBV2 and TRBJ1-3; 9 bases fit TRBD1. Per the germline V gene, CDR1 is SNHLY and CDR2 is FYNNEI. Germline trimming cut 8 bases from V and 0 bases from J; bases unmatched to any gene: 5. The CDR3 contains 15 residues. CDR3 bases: TGTGCCAGCCAAAGGGACAGGGACTCTGGAAACACCATATATTTT. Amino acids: CASQRDRDSGNTIYF. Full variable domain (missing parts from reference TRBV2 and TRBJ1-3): EPEVTQTPSHQVTQMGQEVILRCVPISNHLYFYWYRQILGQKVEFLVSFYNNEISEKSEIFDDQFSVERPDGSNFTLKIRSTKLEDSAMYFCASQRDRDSGNTIYFGEGSWLTVV.

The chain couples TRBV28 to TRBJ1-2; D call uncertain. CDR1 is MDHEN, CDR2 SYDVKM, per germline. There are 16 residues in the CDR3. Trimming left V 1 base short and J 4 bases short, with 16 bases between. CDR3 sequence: CASSLLGVGASYGYTF. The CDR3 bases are TGTGCCAGCAGTTTATTGGGCGTGGGAGCCTCCTATGGCTACACCTTC.

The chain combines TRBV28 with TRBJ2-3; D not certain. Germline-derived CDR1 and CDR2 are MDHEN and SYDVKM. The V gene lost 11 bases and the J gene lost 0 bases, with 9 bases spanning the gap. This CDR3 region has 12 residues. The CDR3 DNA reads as TGTGCCCTGGGTACTAGCACAGATACGCAGTATTTT. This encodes CALGTSTDTQYF.

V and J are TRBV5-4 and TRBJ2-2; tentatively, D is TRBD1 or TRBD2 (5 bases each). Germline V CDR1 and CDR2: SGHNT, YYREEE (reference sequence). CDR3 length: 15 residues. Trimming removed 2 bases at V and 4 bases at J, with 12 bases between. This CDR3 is CASSFEGRGTGELFF. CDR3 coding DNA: TGTGCCAGCAGCTTCGAGGGGCGCGGCACCGGGGAGCTGTTTTTT.

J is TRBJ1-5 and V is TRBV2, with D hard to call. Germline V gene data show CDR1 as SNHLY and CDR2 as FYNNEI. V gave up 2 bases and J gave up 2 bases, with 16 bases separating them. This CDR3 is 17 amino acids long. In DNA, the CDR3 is TGTGCCAGCAGTGAAAGAAACGGGGAGAGACGCAATCAGCCCCAGCATTTT. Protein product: CASSERNGERRNQPQHF.

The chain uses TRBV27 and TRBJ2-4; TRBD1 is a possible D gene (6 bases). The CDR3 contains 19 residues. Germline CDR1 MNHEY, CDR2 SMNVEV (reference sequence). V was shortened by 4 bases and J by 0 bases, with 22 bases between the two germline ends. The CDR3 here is CASSSQVPTGILAKNIQYF. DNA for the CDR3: TGTGCCAGCAGTTCCCAGGTCCCAACAGGGATATTAGCCAAAAACATTCAGTACTTC.

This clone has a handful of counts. DNA of the CDR3: TGTGCCAGCAGCCGACGTACAGAAGCCGGTGATACGCAGTATTTT. Protein: CASSRRTEAGDTQYF. The chain employs TRBV6-6 and TRBJ2-3; the D is unclear. Per germline, CDR1 MNHNY and CDR2 SVGAGI (reference sequence). CDR3 size: 15 residues. Deletions cut 6 bases from V and 6 bases from J, with 19 bases between.

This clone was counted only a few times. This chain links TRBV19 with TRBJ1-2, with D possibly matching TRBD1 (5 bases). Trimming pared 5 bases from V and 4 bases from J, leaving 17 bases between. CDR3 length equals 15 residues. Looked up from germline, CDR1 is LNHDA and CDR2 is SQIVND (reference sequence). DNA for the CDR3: TGTGCCAGTAGTGCCGGACACCTTGAGCTCTATGGCTACACCTTC. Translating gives CASSAGHLELYGYTF.

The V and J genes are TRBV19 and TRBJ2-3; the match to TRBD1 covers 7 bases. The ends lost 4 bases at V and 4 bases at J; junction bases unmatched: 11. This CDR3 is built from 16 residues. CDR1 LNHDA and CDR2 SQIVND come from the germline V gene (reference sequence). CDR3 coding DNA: TGTGCCAGTAGTAATGACAGGGAAGAGGATTCAGATACGCAGTATTTT. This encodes CASSNDREEDSDTQYF.